These 14 T cell receptor beta chains share one sample of origin, sequenced in a study of T cell responses to AZD1222 COVID-19 vaccine. This table comes from immunoSEQ multiplex PCR, and its TCRdb copy is limited to in-frame clones, with some not included. Of 130,000 or so clones listed, around 84% were seen once; the top ten hold 10% to 15%. The source was peripheral blood, collected on day 0 of AZD1222 vaccination. Receptors originate from an adult in good health.

The chain joins TRBV4-1 to TRBJ1-1; no definite D call. This CDR3 is built from 14 residues. V was pared by 8 bases and J by 3 bases, with 16 bases between. Germline V gene lookup returns CDR1 MGHRA and CDR2 YSYEKL. The chain's CDR3 is CASSGPLKDTEAFF. The CDR3 DNA reads TGCGCCAGCTCAGGACCCCTTAAGGACACTGAAGCTTTCTTT.

V and J are TRBV28 and TRBJ1-5; 9 nucleotides match TRBD1. V dropped 7 bases and J dropped 7; count of bases not matched to a gene: 14. This CDR3 is 16 amino acids long. CDR1 and CDR2 (germline): MDHEN, SYDVKM. The CDR3 loop is CASTPSRDRVSQPQHF. In DNA, the CDR3 is TGTGCCAGCACACCATCGAGGGACAGGGTAAGCCAGCCCCAGCATTTT.

The CDR3 nucleotides read TGTGCCAGCAGCCAAGATACTCGACTAGTGAATAATGAGCAGTTCTTC. The encoded protein is CASSQDTRLVNNEQFF. The chain couples TRBV3-1 (or the pseudogene TRBV3-2) to TRBJ2-1, with D tentatively TRBD2 (6 bases). CDR1 and CDR2 from the germline V gene are LGHDT and YNNKEL (reference sequence). V lost 0 bases and J lost 7, with 16 bases in between. The CDR3 extends over 16 amino acids.

The chain carries TRBV6-6 and TRBJ2-3; 7 nucleotides align to TRBD2. Per germline, CDR1 MNHNY and CDR2 SVGAGI (reference sequence). V trimming: 2 bases; J trimming: 4 bases; junction bases outside the gene matches: 3. The CDR3 spans 14 residues. This CDR3 reads CASSYQAGADTQYF. For the CDR3, the DNA is TGTGCCAGCAGTTACCAGGCGGGAGCAGATACGCAGTATTTT.

The chain joins TRBV4-2 to TRBJ2-5; D possibly corresponds to TRBD1 (5 bases). V lost 0 bases and J 5 bases, leaving 10 bases between the germline ends. This CDR3 has 14 residues. Germline lookup yields CDR1 LGHNA and CDR2 YNFKEQ. Here the CDR3 DNA reads TGTGCCAGCAGCCAAGAGGTTAGGGGTGAGACCCAGTACTTC. It yields the protein CASSQEVRGETQYF.

The J gene is TRBJ2-5, the V gene TRBV18, with TRBD1 identical over 11 bases. The germline V gene encodes CDR1 KGHSH and CDR2 LQKENI. This CDR3 is 17 amino acids long. V dropped 3 bases and J dropped 5; count of bases not matched to a gene: 11. CDR3 DNA sequence: TGTGCCAGCTCACCGCCCAGACAGGACAGGGGGCTGGAGACCCAGTACTTC. Translation: CASSPPRQDRGLETQYF.

This clone was recorded only once. The DNA for the CDR3 is TGTGCCAGCAGTTCCCCGAGGTCTGGAAACACCATATATTTT. This codes for CASSSPRSGNTIYF. V usage is TRBV6-2 or TRBV6-3 and J usage is TRBJ1-3; no clear D. From germline, CDR1 is MNHEY and CDR2 SVGEGT. CDR3 length equals 14 residues. V lost 4 bases to trimming and J lost 1 base, with 8 bases between them.

The table lists this clone with a count of one. The chain uses TRBV27 and TRBJ1-2; D is unresolved. CDR3 size: 11 residues. V shed 8 bases and J shed 6 bases, with 10 bases lying between them. The germline gives CDR1 MNHEY, CDR2 SMNVEV (reference sequence). DNA of the CDR3: TGTGCCAGCGGCAGTTTTGATGGCTACACCTTC. Residues: CASGSFDGYTF.

The rearrangement links TRBV2 to TRBJ1-1; TRBD1 agrees at 7 bases. CDR1 and CDR2 from the germline V gene are SNHLY and FYNNEI. This CDR3 comprises 12 residues. Unmatched junction bases numbered 7, after V lost 8 bases and J lost 7 bases. CDR3 sequence (DNA): TGTGCCAGCTGTTCAGGGGGTATTGAAGCTTTCTTT. Protein product: CASCSGGIEAFF.

The rearrangement uses TRBV27 and TRBJ1-1; 9 nucleotides match TRBD1. Per germline, CDR1 MNHEY and CDR2 SMNVEV (reference sequence). CDR3 length equals 16 residues. The V segment lost 5 bases and the J segment 2 bases; nucleotides outside the gene matches: 9. CDR3 coding DNA: TGTGCCAGCAGTCGACTACCGGGACAGGGCAACACTGAAGCTTTCTTT. This codes for CASSRLPGQGNTEAFF.

The V call is TRBV19, the J call TRBJ2-7; 8 nucleotides match TRBD2. Germline CDR1 and CDR2: LNHDA and SQIVND (reference sequence). The CDR3 sequence is 12 residues long. The V gene end was trimmed by 5 bases and the J gene end by 6 bases; junction bases not matched to a gene: 3. CDR3: CASSRGGIEQYF. As DNA, the CDR3 is TGTGCCAGTAGTCGCGGGGGGATCGAGCAGTACTTC.

This chain uses TRBV29-1 with TRBJ1-5, with 7 bases lining up with TRBD1. Germline V CDR1 and CDR2: SQVTM, ANQGSEA. The CDR3 loop spans 13 amino acids. Trimming cost V 5 bases and J 7 bases; bases outside gene matches: 8. The CDR3 nucleotides are TGCAGCGTTCACGGGACAGAGGGACAGCCCCAGCATTTT. It is translated as CSVHGTEGQPQHF.

This chain connects TRBV10-3 to TRBJ2-4; D not certain. V dropped 4 bases and J dropped 1 base, with 8 bases sitting between them. This CDR3 region has 14 residues. CDR1 is ENHRY, CDR2 SYGVKD, per germline. CDR3 loop: CAISAGLAKNIQYF. The DNA of the CDR3 is TGTGCCATCAGTGCCGGTCTTGCCAAAAACATTCAGTACTTC.

The V and J genes are TRBV6-6 and TRBJ1-2, with TRBD1 matching over 9 bases. With 4 bases clipped from V and 4 bases from J, the junction kept 1 base outside the gene matches. The CDR3 consists of 13 residues. Germline CDR1 is MNHNY and CDR2 is SVGAGI (reference sequence). The CDR3 sequence is CASSWDRVYGYTF. Here the CDR3 DNA reads TGTGCCAGCAGTTGGGACAGGGTCTATGGCTACACCTTC.